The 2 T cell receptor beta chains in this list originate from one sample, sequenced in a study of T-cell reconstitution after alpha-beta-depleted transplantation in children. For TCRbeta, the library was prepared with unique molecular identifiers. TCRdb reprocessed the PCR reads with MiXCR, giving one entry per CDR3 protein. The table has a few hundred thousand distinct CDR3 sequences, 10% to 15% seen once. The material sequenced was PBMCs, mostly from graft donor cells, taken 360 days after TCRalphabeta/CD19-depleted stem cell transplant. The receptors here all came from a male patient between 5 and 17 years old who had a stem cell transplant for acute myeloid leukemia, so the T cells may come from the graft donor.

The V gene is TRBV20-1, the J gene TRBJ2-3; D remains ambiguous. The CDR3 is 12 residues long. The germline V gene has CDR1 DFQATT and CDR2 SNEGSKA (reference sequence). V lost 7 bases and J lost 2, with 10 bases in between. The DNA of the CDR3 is TGCAGTGTATCGGACCTCACAGATACGCAGTATTTT. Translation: CSVSDLTDTQYF.

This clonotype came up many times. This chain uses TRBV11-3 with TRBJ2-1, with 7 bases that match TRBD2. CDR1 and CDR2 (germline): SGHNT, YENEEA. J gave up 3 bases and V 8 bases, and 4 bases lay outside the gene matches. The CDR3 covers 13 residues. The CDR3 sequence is CASSQRGYNEQFF. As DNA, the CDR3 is TGTGCCAGCTCTCAGCGGGGCTACAATGAGCAGTTCTTC.